This T cell receptor beta chain originates from a study of blood T cell repertoires in COVID-19. Study-level information: The United States, Italy and Spain were the sources of the acute and convalescent COVID-19 samples.

Original processing methods: From reference gene primer amplification, estimates of nucleated cell counts were derived. Generated by immunoSEQ multiplex PCR, the TCRdb table keeps only in-frame clones and is missing some. V and J calls plus clone size are reproduced from that table; the DNA served to infer D and trimming. The data hold roughly 52,000 clones, with around 88% observed a single time. CDR1 and CDR2 from the germline V gene are SEHNR and FQNEAQ (reference sequence). This CDR3 spans 15 amino acids. The V gene lost 3 bases and the J gene lost 0 bases, with 9 bases spanning the gap. This chain joins TRBV7-9 and TRBJ1-3, with no clear D. The sample taken for sequencing was peripheral blood. The origin of this receptor is a woman aged 80 or over with acute or convalescent COVID-19. CDR3 region: CASSLGGSSGNTIYF. The CDR3 bases are TGTGCCAGCAGCTTGGGCGGGAGCTCTGGAAACACCATATATTTT. Filled out from reference TRBV7-9 and TRBJ1-3, the complete variable domain reads DTGVSQNPRHKITKRGQNVTFRCDPISEHNRLYWYRQTLGQGPEFLTYFQNEAQLEKSRLLSDRFSAERPKGSFSTLEIQRTEQGDSAMYLCASSLGGSSGNTIYFGEGSWLTVV.